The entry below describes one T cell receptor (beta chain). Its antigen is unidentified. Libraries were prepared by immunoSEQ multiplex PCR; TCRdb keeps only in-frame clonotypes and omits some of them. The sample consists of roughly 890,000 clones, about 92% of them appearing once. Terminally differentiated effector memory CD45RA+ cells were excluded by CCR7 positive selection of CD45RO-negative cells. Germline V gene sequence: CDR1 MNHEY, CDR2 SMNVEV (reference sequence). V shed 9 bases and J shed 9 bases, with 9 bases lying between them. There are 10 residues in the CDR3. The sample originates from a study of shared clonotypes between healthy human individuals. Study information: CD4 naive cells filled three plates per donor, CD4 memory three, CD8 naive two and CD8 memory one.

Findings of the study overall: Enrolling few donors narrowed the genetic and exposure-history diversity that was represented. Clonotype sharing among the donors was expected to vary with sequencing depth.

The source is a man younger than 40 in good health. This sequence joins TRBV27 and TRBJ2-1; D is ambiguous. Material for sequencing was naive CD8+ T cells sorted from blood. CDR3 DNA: TGTGCCAGTGGCCTACTTGAGCAGTTCTTC. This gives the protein CASGLLEQFF.